This TCR beta chain was captured by sequencing in a study of regulatory T cells in long-lasting Graves disease. Findings and limits, study-wide: There was favoring of TRBV28, TRBJ1-2 and TRBJ2-5 in persistent disease.

The length of the CDR3 is 17 residues. Germline loops: CDR1 MNHEY, CDR2 SMNVEV (reference sequence). The junction had 16 bases not matched to a gene; V was cut back by 6 bases and J by 7 bases. Construction of TCR beta libraries relied on iRepertoire HTBI primers and on Arm-PCR targeting CDR3 regions. TCRdb re-called the multiplex PCR reads through MiXCR, storing one row per CDR3 protein. This table holds fewer than 450,000 distinct CDR3 sequences, approximately 16% found once. Described time point: newly diagnosed GD, antithyroid drugs for less than 3 months. PBMC-derived RNA was used for the TCR library. This clonotype was seen once. Its antigen is unknown. This sample was also put to use in a study of T cells in Graves' hyperthyroidism and ophthalmopathy. That study adds: RT-PCR in the first round (using the HTBI primer set) targeted the TCR CDR3.

The rearrangement joins TRBV27 to TRBJ1-4, with 8 bases identical to TRBD1. The input for sequencing was peripheral blood mononuclear cells (PBMCs), taken at new diagnosis, from a patient treated with antithyroid drugs. The source is a woman between 40 and 50 years old with Graves disease. The CDR3 region is CASRPGTGPAGAEKLFF. CDR3 DNA sequence: TGTGCCAGCAGACCGGGGACAGGACCGGCGGGAGCTGAAAAACTGTTTTTT.